The source of this TCR beta chain is a study of blood T cells in healthy people across ages. The overall study: About one barcoded beta molecule per two T cells came from capture by template switching. General study findings and limits: One million T cells yielded diversity estimates that were considered underestimates.

CDR3 size: 16 residues. Germline V lookup: CDR1 DFQATT, CDR2 SNEGSKA (reference sequence). V lost 3 bases to trimming and J lost 0 bases; unmatched junction nucleotides: 4. The study isolated at least 6 million PBMCs from each sample. With a J-beta primer mix and a sample-barcoded 5' primer, a second PCR ran about 6 to 11 cycles. TCRdb redid the calling of the 5' RACE reads with MiXCR, one entry per CDR3 protein. The sample includes over 750,000 distinct CDR3 sequences, around a quarter of them seen just once. With regard to this clonotype: What it binds is unknown.

This sample also belongs to another study, concerning T cells of mothers and their children. Per that paper: Slightly higher overlap, not significant, was seen in related mother-child pairs than in unrelated pairs.

What was sequenced was blood. This sequence was found in a boy aged 5-17 years in good health. This rearrangement joins TRBV20-1 to TRBJ2-4, with 11 nucleotides matching TRBD2. CDR3 coding DNA: TGCAGTGCTAGTGCCGGGACTAGCGGAGCCAAAAACATTCAGTACTTC. It is translated as CSASAGTSGAKNIQYF.